The 20 T cell receptor beta chains reported below all come from one sample, sequenced in a study of PD-1 blockade in classical Hodgkin lymphoma (dated by TCRdb to 2018 to 2020). The method behind the library was the immunoSEQ multiplex PCR assay. The clones in this table, taken by TCRdb from immuneACCESS, are in-frame only. Not every clone is retained; where verified, under half of the shortfall comes from an unresolved V gene, and the cause of the rest is unknown. For this sample there are some 86,000 clones; approximately 90% appear just once. Under 3.5% of the sample comes from the top ten. The time point label, read with the paper, signifies: cycle 4 day 1 (C4D1), after five to seven weeks of nivolumab. Relapse after autologous stem cell transplantation had occurred in all trial patients, and cohorts A, B and C were distinguished by prior brentuximab vedotin exposure. The material was peripheral blood mononuclear cells (PBMCs), obtained before the fourth cycle of nivolumab. These receptors all come from a human donor with classical Hodgkin lymphoma.

The chain joins TRBV30 to TRBJ2-4; a weak D match, TRBD2 (6 bases). Trimming pared 5 bases from V and 0 bases from J, leaving 14 bases between. This CDR3 has 15 amino acids. Germline V CDR1 and CDR2: GTSNPN, SVGIG (reference sequence). CDR3 DNA: TGTGCCTGGGAAGACGCGGGGTTAGCCAAAAACATTCAGTACTTC. Amino acids: CAWEDAGLAKNIQYF.

The chain uses TRBV6-5 and TRBJ2-5; D call uncertain. CDR1 is MNHEY, CDR2 SVGAGI, per germline. The CDR3 is 12 residues long. V gave up 2 bases and J gave up 5 bases, with 6 bases separating them. CDR3 in DNA: TGTGCCAGCAGTTACATGGGTGAGACCCAGTACTTC. This codes for CASSYMGETQYF.

This chain links TRBV30 with TRBJ1-1; D ambiguous. Trimming pared 3 bases from V and 8 bases from J, leaving 13 bases between. This CDR3 is 12 amino acids long. In germline, CDR1 is GTSNPN, CDR2 SVGIG (reference sequence). This CDR3 is CAWRIGFEEAFF. The CDR3 coding sequence is TGTGCCTGGAGAATAGGGTTCGAAGAAGCTTTCTTT.

This chain joins TRBV7-3 and TRBJ2-5; 7 bases are a match to TRBD2. With 5 bases clipped from V and 0 bases from J, the junction kept 0 bases outside the gene matches. This CDR3 contains 13 residues. Germline CDR1 SGHTA, CDR2 FQGTGA. The CDR3 is CASSGGDQETQYF. The CDR3 bases are TGTGCCAGCAGCGGGGGGGACCAAGAGACCCAGTACTTC.

The CDR3 here is CASSPLPRGRETQYF. The CDR3 DNA reads as TGCGCCAGCAGCCCCCTCCCTAGGGGGAGAGAGACCCAGTACTTC. The chain links TRBV5-1 to TRBJ2-5, with a possible D match to TRBD1 (6 bases). The V gene's germline CDR1 is SGHRS and CDR2 YFSETQ. The CDR3 sequence is 15 residues long. The V and J ends lost 4 bases and 4 bases respectively, with 17 bases between them.

This rearrangement joins TRBV6-6 to TRBJ2-7; D remains unclear. CDR1 and CDR2 from the germline V gene are MNHNY and SVGAGI (reference sequence). V was shortened by 0 bases and J by 3 bases, with 6 bases between the two germline ends. The CDR3 is 13 residues long. The CDR3 region is CASSYSSFYEQYF. The CDR3, as DNA: TGTGCCAGCAGTTACTCAAGCTTCTACGAGCAGTACTTC.

This sequence joins TRBV28 and TRBJ2-7; D tentatively reads TRBD1 or TRBD2 (6 bases each). Germline CDR1 reads MDHEN; CDR2 reads SYDVKM. V was pared by 2 bases and J by 5 bases, with 16 bases between. The CDR3 runs to 15 residues. CDR3: CASSLLPKGGNEQYF. The CDR3, as DNA: TGTGCCAGCAGTTTACTTCCTAAGGGGGGAAACGAGCAGTACTTC. Complete variable domain (other parts from reference TRBV28 and TRBJ2-7): DVKVTQSSRYLVKRTGEKVFLECVQDMDHENMFWYRQDPGLGLRLIYFSYDVKMKEKGDIPEGYSVSREKKERFSLILESASTNQTSMYLCASSLLPKGGNEQYFGPGTRLTVT.

The chain carries TRBV20-1 and TRBJ2-7, with 11 bases matching TRBD1. The V segment lost 7 bases and the J segment 7 bases; nucleotides outside the gene matches: 3. CDR3 length: 11 amino acids. Per germline, CDR1 DFQATT and CDR2 SNEGSKA (reference sequence). Written as DNA, the CDR3 is TGCAGTGGGGACAGGGGGGGTGAGCAGTACTTC. Translating gives CSGDRGGEQYF.

The V gene is TRBV6-6, the J gene TRBJ2-1; 10 bases match TRBD2. CDR3 size: 15 residues. The germline V gene has CDR1 MNHNY and CDR2 SVGAGI (reference sequence). The V gene end was trimmed by 6 bases and the J gene end by 9 bases; junction bases not matched to a gene: 11. The CDR3 DNA sequence: TGTGCCAGCAGCCGAGCGGGGGGGATTTTGGGTGAGCAGTTCTTC. It specifies CASSRAGGILGEQFF.

The V call is TRBV6-5, the J call TRBJ1-2; D call uncertain. V dropped 6 bases and J dropped 2 bases, with 16 bases sitting between them. The CDR3 has 15 amino acids. Germline V CDR1 and CDR2: MNHEY, SVGAGI. The CDR3 region has the DNA TGTGCCAGCAGACCCGCCCTGGGCAGGAACTATGGCTACACCTTC. Its protein product is CASRPALGRNYGYTF.

The J gene is TRBJ2-5, the V gene TRBV13; D unclear. Trimming took off 2 bases at V and 5 bases at J, with 9 bases between the two ends. CDR1 is PRHDT and CDR2 is FYEKMQ in the germline V gene (reference sequence). CDR3 length: 13 residues. DNA for the CDR3: TGTGCCAGCAGCTTATGGGGTGTGGAGACCCAGTACTTC. Its translation: CASSLWGVETQYF.

V usage is TRBV4-1 and J usage is TRBJ1-1; D uncertain. Trimming took 3 bases from V and 4 from J, leaving 15 bases between them. In germline, CDR1 is MGHRA, CDR2 YSYEKL. This CDR3 has 15 amino acids. CDR3 sequence reads: CASSHLKRWGTEAFF. CDR3 bases: TGCGCCAGCAGCCACCTAAAGCGGTGGGGCACTGAAGCTTTCTTT.

In nucleotides, the CDR3 is TGTGCCAGCATTAGGGGTGCGCTAGCCCGGTACACAGATACGCAGTATTTT. Translation: CASIRGALARYTDTQYF. The V gene is TRBV7-2, the J gene TRBJ2-3; the D call may be TRBD1 or TRBD2 (5 bases each). This CDR3 region has 17 residues. The V gene lost 7 bases and the J gene lost 2 bases, with 22 bases spanning the gap. The V gene's germline CDR1 is SGHTA and CDR2 FQGNSA.

The chain employs TRBV27 and TRBJ1-6, with TRBD1 matching 7 bases. V trimming: 2 bases; J trimming: 7 bases; junction bases outside the gene matches: 2. The CDR3 spans 14 residues. Germline V gene sequence: CDR1 MNHEY, CDR2 SMNVEV (reference sequence). For the CDR3, the DNA is TGTGCCAGCAGTTTAAGGGGGCTGAATTCACCCCTCCACTTT. Residues: CASSLRGLNSPLHF.

CDR3 nucleotide sequence: TGTGCCAGCAGCAAAAAGAGGGGCGGGACGGTCTACACCTTC. Amino acids: CASSKKRGGTVYTF. The rearrangement uses TRBV21-1 and TRBJ1-2. TRBV21-1 is a pseudogene segment. The length of the CDR3 is 14 residues.

The chain recombines TRBV9 with TRBJ2-5, with TRBD2 matching 10 bases. The length of the CDR3 is 14 residues. V shed 0 bases, J shed 4 bases, and the junction held 0 bases outside the gene matches. Germline values: CDR1 SGDLS, CDR2 YYNGEE. Written as DNA, the CDR3 is TGTGCCAGCAGCGTAGGGACTAGCGGAGAGACCCAGTACTTC. This encodes CASSVGTSGETQYF.

The rearrangement uses TRBV18 and TRBJ1-1; D not certain. Germline-derived CDR1 and CDR2 are KGHSH and LQKENI. V was pared by 5 bases and J by 1 base, with 11 bases between. The CDR3 contains 14 residues. As DNA, the CDR3 is TGTGCCAGCTCATATAGACGGGAGAACACTGAAGCTTTCTTT. This encodes CASSYRRENTEAFF.

This rearrangement joins TRBV30 to TRBJ1-3; no clear D gene. Looked up from germline, CDR1 is GTSNPN and CDR2 is SVGIG (reference sequence). Trimming removed 2 bases at V and 0 bases at J, with 8 bases between. CDR3 length: 14 amino acids. The CDR3 nucleotides read TGTGCCTGGAGTTCCACCTACTCTGGAAACACCATATATTTT. This translates into CAWSSTYSGNTIYF.

The gene calls are TRBV5-6 and TRBJ1-4; 9 nucleotides line up with TRBD1. CDR1 SGHDT and CDR2 YYEEEE come from the germline V gene. V was clipped by 5 bases and J by 10 bases; unmatched bases: 15. The CDR3 spans 16 residues. The CDR3 protein is CASRVLAGQGGVKLFF. The CDR3 nucleotides are TGTGCCAGCAGGGTACTCGCGGGACAGGGAGGAGTAAAACTGTTTTTT.

The chain links TRBV15 to TRBJ1-2; TRBD1 might be the D (5 bases). V was clipped by 0 bases and J by 4 bases, with 12 bases between them. The CDR3 contains 15 residues. Germline V gene lookup returns CDR1 LNHNV and CDR2 YYDKDF (reference sequence). In DNA, the CDR3 is TGTGCCACCAGCAGAGACGGGGGTCAGATCTATGGCTACACCTTC. It codes for CATSRDGGQIYGYTF.